The 9 T cell receptor beta chains below come from one sample, sequenced in a study of blood T cells in healthy people across ages. The use of a sample-barcoded 5' primer and a J-beta primer mix characterized a second PCR of about 7 to 12 cycles. From the 5' RACE reads, TCRdb called clonotypes with MiXCR, one entry per CDR3 protein. The sample records a few hundred thousand distinct CDR3 sequences, about 52% being singletons. The sample consisted of blood. The receptors were gathered from a man in his sixties in good health.

In its sample, this clonotype was seen once. The chain recombines TRBV5-6 with TRBJ2-7, with 7 positions matching TRBD1. J was trimmed by 3 bases and V by 5 bases; bases with no gene match: 5. The CDR3 runs to 13 residues. The germline V gene encodes CDR1 SGHDT and CDR2 YYEEEE. CDR3 loop: CASSPGQYYEQYF. The CDR3 DNA reads as TGTGCCAGCAGTCCGGGACAGTACTACGAGCAGTACTTC.

The V call is TRBV3-1, the J call TRBJ1-1; D not certain. Germline values: CDR1 LGHDT, CDR2 YNNKEL (reference sequence). V lost 4 bases to trimming and J lost 4 bases, with 16 bases between them. The CDR3 consists of 15 residues. This chain's CDR3 is CASSPKGGSSTEAFF. Here the CDR3 DNA reads TGTGCCAGCAGCCCGAAGGGAGGGTCTAGCACTGAAGCTTTCTTT.

As DNA, the CDR3 is TGTGCCAGCAGCCAAGATGGCGTTCGCTACGAGCAGTACTTC. Translated: CASSQDGVRYEQYF. J is TRBJ2-5 and V is TRBV3-1; D is unresolved. The DNA end lines up better with TRBJ2-7; the J call may be wrong. From germline, CDR1 is LGHDT and CDR2 YNNKEL (reference sequence). The CDR3 has 14 residues.

The J gene is TRBJ1-1, the V gene TRBV6-7; perhaps TRBD1 as D (5 bases). TRBV6-7 is labeled an ORF, and its function is uncertain. The CDR3 length is 11 residues. V lost 7 bases to trimming and J lost 8 bases, with 11 bases between them. CDR3 protein: CASTIDREAFF. The CDR3 bases are TGTGCCAGCACTATCGACAGAGAAGCTTTCTTT.

V gene TRBV7-2 combines with J gene TRBJ2-3, with 8 bases fitting TRBD1. Looked up from germline, CDR1 is SGHTA and CDR2 is FQGNSA. CDR3 size: 15 residues. With V trimmed by 5 bases and J by 3 bases, 7 bases remained unmatched. The CDR3 DNA follows: TGTGCCAGCAGCCCCCGAGGGACAGGTACAGATACGCAGTATTTT. Protein product: CASSPRGTGTDTQYF.

This clonotype was counted a few times. V usage is TRBV5-6 and J usage is TRBJ2-3; 13 bases are shared with TRBD2. The CDR3 runs to 16 residues. The germline CDR1 and CDR2 sequences are SGHDT and YYEEEE. V shed 5 bases and J 2 bases; nucleotides not matched to a gene: 5. The CDR3 reads CASRGLAGDLTDTQYF. The CDR3 bases are TGTGCCAGCAGAGGACTAGCGGGGGACCTCACAGATACGCAGTATTTT. Full variable domain (rest looked up from reference TRBV5-6 and TRBJ2-3): DAGVTQSPTHLIKTRGQQVTLRCSPKSGHDTVSWYQQALGQGPQFIFQYYEEEERQRGNFPDRFSGHQFPNYSSELNVNALLLGDSALYLCASRGLAGDLTDTQYFGPGTRLTVL.

On this clonotype itself: A much bigger clone sits one base away, suggesting this may be a read error. The V and J genes are TRBV7-6 and TRBJ1-4; D gene unclear. The length of the CDR3 is 15 residues. Germline assignment: CDR1 SGHVS and CDR2 FNYEAQ. Trimming left V 5 bases short and J 6 bases short, with 16 bases between. As DNA, the CDR3 is TGTGCCAGCAGCCCCCTGGGTCGGGGTGATGAAAAACTGTTTTTT. It specifies CASSPLGRGDEKLFF.

On this clonotype itself: It may be a read error: a sequence one base away is much more abundant. The chain couples TRBV10-3 to TRBJ1-2; D remains unclear. CDR3 length equals 14 residues. Trimming shortened V by 7 bases and J by 3 bases, and 15 bases separated the two germline ends. Germline CDR1 and CDR2: ENHRY and SYGVKD. CDR3 in amino acids: CAITRRPKDYGYTF. DNA for the CDR3: TGTGCCATCACGAGACGCCCCAAGGACTATGGCTACACCTTC.

The chain carries TRBV7-2 and TRBJ2-3; a possible D gene is TRBD1 (6 bases). Germline CDR1 reads SGHTA; CDR2 reads FQGNSA. The CDR3 consists of 14 residues. V dropped 4 bases and J dropped 4 bases, with 12 bases sitting between them. The CDR3 sequence is CASSSGPGADTQYF. The CDR3 DNA is TGTGCCAGCAGCTCAGGGCCAGGGGCAGATACGCAGTATTTT.